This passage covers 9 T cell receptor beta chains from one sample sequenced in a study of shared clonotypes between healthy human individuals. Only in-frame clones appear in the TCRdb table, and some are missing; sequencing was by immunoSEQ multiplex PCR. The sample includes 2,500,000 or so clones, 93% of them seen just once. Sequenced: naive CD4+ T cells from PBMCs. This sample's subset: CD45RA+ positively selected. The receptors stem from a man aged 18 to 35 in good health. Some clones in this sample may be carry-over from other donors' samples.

This CDR3 is CASSIGAGVTNTEAFF. CDR3 in DNA: TGTGCCAGTAGTATCGGGGCAGGGGTGACGAACACTGAAGCTTTCTTT. The chain employs TRBV19 and TRBJ1-1; maybe TRBD1 (6 bases). Trimming removed 3 bases from V and 1 base from J, with 15 bases in between. This CDR3 region has 16 residues. Looked up from germline, CDR1 is LNHDA and CDR2 is SQIVND (reference sequence).

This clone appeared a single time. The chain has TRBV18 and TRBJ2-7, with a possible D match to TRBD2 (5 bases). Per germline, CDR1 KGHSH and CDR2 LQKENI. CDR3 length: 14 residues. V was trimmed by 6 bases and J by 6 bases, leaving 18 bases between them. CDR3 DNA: TGTGCCAGCTCCCCTCAAGGACGAGGGCGCGAGCAGTACTTC. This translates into CASSPQGRGREQYF.

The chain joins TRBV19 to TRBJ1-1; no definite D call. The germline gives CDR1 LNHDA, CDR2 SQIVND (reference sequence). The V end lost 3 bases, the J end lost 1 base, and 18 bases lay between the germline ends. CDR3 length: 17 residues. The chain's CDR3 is CASSIAWSAASNTEAFF. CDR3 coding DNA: TGTGCCAGTAGTATCGCGTGGTCGGCAGCCTCGAACACTGAAGCTTTCTTT.

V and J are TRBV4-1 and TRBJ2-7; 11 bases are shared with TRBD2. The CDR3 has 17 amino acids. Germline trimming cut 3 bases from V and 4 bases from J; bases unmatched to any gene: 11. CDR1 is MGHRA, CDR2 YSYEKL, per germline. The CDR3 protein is CASSHALSGRVDYEQYF. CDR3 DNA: TGCGCCAGCAGCCATGCACTTAGCGGGAGGGTTGATTACGAGCAGTACTTC.

The CDR3 nucleotides are TGCGCCAGCAGTTGGGTTCAGGGAGCAGAGACCCAGTACTTC. It encodes CASSWVQGAETQYF. V and J are TRBV5-1 and TRBJ2-5; the D call may be TRBD1 or TRBD2 (5 bases each). V was pared by 5 bases and J by 4 bases, with 15 bases between. Germline V gives CDR1 SGHRS, CDR2 YFSETQ. This CDR3 has 14 amino acids.

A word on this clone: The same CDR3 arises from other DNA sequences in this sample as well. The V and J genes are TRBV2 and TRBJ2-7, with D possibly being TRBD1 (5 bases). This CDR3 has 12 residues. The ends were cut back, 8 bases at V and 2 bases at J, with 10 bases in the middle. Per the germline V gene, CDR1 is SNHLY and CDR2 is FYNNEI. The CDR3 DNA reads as TGTGCCAGCGGGAAAGGGGCCTACGAGCAGTACTTC. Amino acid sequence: CASGKGAYEQYF.

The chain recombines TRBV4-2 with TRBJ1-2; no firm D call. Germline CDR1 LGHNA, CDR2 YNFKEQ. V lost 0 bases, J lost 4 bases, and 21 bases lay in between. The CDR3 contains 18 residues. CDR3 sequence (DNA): TGTGCCAGCAGCCAAGATATCCCAAGGCCCACGTTGGTCTATGGCTACACCTTC. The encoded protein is CASSQDIPRPTLVYGYTF.

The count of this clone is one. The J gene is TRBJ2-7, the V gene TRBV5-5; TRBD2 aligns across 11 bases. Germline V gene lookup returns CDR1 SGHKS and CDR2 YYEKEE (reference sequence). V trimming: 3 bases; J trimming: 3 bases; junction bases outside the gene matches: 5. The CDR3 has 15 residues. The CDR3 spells CASSSGTSGNYEQYF. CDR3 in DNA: TGTGCCAGCAGCTCCGGGACTAGCGGCAACTACGAGCAGTACTTC.

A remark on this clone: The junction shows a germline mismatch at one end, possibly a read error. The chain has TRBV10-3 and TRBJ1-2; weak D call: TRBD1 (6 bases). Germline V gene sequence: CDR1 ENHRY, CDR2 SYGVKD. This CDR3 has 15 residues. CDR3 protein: CTISESTGSSYGYTF. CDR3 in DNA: TGTACCATCAGTGAGTCGACAGGCAGCTCCTATGGCTACACCTTC.